This T cell receptor (beta chain) was captured in a study of blood T cells in healthy people across ages. Alongside a J-beta primer mix, a sample-barcoded 5' primer served in a second PCR lasting 7 to 11 cycles. TCRdb ran MiXCR on the 5' RACE reads and lists one entry per CDR3 protein. There are fewer than 650,000 distinct CDR3 sequences in the sample; approximately 26% occur only once, and under 4.5% lies in the top ten. CDR1 is SGHAT, CDR2 FQDESV, per germline (reference sequence). The CDR3 loop spans 20 amino acids. The J segment lost 0 bases and the V segment lost 2 bases, leaving 15 bases of the junction unmatched. This clonotype showed up just a few times. The sample was also reused in another study, on T cells of mothers and their children.

The chain carries TRBV11-1 and TRBJ1-3; 8 bases match TRBD1. The TCR comes from a boy aged 2 to 10 in good health. Sequencing used blood. The CDR3 loop is CASSLRQGNHPGASGNTIYF. In nucleotides, the CDR3 is TGTGCCAGCAGCTTAAGACAGGGGAACCATCCCGGGGCCTCTGGAAACACCATATATTTT.